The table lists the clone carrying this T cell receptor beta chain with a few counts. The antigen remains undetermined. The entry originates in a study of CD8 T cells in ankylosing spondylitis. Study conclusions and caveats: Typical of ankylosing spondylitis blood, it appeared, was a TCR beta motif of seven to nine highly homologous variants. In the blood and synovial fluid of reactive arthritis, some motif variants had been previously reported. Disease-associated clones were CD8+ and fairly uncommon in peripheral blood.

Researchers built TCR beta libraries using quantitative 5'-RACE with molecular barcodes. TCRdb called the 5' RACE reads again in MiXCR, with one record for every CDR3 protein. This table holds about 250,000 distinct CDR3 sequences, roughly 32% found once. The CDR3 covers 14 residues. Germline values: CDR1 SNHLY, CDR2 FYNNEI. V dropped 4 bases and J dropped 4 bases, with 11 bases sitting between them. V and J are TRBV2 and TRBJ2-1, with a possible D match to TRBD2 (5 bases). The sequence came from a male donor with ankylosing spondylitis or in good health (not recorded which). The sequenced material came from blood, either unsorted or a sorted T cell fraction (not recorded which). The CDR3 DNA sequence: TGTGCCAGCAGTGCCCAGCGGCTGTACAATGAGCAGTTCTTC. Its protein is CASSAQRLYNEQFF. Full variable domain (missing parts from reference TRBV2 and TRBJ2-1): EPEVTQTPSHQVTQMGQEVILRCVPISNHLYFYWYRQILGQKVEFLVSFYNNEISEKSEIFDDQFSVERPDGSNFTLKIRSTKLEDSAMYFCASSAQRLYNEQFFGPGTRLTVL.